A selection of T cell receptor beta chains follows, all from one sample in a study of blood T cell repertoires in COVID-19. The table came from immunoSEQ multiplex PCR; TCRdb's copy has only in-frame clones and leaves some out. The repertoire holds hundreds of thousands of clones, with 85% to 90% as singletons. Sequenced: PBMCs or T cells enriched from blood (not recorded which). These receptors were collected from a young man who had recovered from COVID-19. CDR3s include the opening cysteine and the closing phenylalanine or tryptophan. Fields, in order: CDR3 DNA, CDR3 protein, J gene, D gene, CDR3 length, clone size, V gene. The D gene is left open where the match is weak. Some rows have no size entry. The others give once, few or many, or a class for an expanded clone.

TGTGCCAGTAGGCCCAGGGGGTCCTCCGAGCAGTACTTC,CASRPRGSSEQYF,TRBJ2-7,TRBD1,13,.,TRBV19
TGTGCCAGCAGCTCGGAGGGACTAGCCAAAAACATTCAGTACTTC,CASSSEGLAKNIQYF,TRBJ2-4,.,15,.,TRBV7-9
TGCAGTGCTAAAGCAGGGATCGAGCAGTTCTTC,CSAKAGIEQFF,TRBJ2-1,.,11,.,TRBV20-1
TGCAGCGTTGAAGTCACAGGGGGCAAATTCTACGAGCAGTACTTC,CSVEVTGGKFYEQYF,TRBJ2-7,TRBD1,15,.,TRBV29-1
TGTGCCAGCAGACAACAACAGAATTCCTACGAGCAGTACTTC,CASRQQQNSYEQYF,TRBJ2-7,.,14,.,TRBV11-2
TGTGCCAGCAGCGATCCCCGGGGGGGAGAGACCCAGTACTTC,CASSDPRGGETQYF,TRBJ2-5,TRBD2,14,.,TRBV5-4
TGTGCCACCGAGGGGGCGAACACCGGGGAGCTGTTTTTT,CATEGANTGELFF,TRBJ2-2,.,13,.,TRBV24-1
TGCAGCGTTATGGTTACGGGGGGAAGGAACACTGAAGCTTTCTTT,CSVMVTGGRNTEAFF,TRBJ1-1,.,15,.,TRBV29-1
TGTGCCAGCAGCTGGGGACAGAACACAGATACGCAGTATTTT,CASSWGQNTDTQYF,TRBJ2-3,TRBD1,14,.,TRBV7-9
TGTGCCAGCAGCCCAAGGACAGGGGGCAAAGGCTACACCTTC,CASSPRTGGKGYTF,TRBJ1-2,TRBD1,14,.,TRBV3-1/TRBV3-2
TGTGCCAGCAGCCAAGATCCGGGACAGGCAACGAACACCGGGGAGCTGTTTTTT,CASSQDPGQATNTGELFF,TRBJ2-2,TRBD1,18,.,TRBV3-1/TRBV3-2
TGTGCCAGCAGAGCTCAGGGAGGAGAGACCCAGTACTTC,CASRAQGGETQYF,TRBJ2-5,.,13,few,TRBV6-6
TGTGCCAGTAGTATATACGGCAGGGGGGACCAAGAGACCCAGTACTTC,CASSIYGRGDQETQYF,TRBJ2-5,.,16,.,TRBV19
TGTGCCAGCAGCCCTCAGGGGGCACCTAATGAAAAACTGTTTTTT,CASSPQGAPNEKLFF,TRBJ1-4,TRBD1,15,.,TRBV7-3
TGCGCCAGCAGCCAAGATAGGGGAACGGTCTACGAGCAGTACTTC,CASSQDRGTVYEQYF,TRBJ2-7,.,15,.,TRBV4-3